What follows is one T cell receptor (beta chain) and its context. The record originates from a study of shared clonotypes between healthy human individuals. The sorted-subset replicate PCRs were given around 200 ng DNA, which is roughly 30,000 T cell genomes. How the authors handled the data: ImmunoSEQ yielded junction-only sequences lacking quality scores, so filtering differed. This table comes from immunoSEQ multiplex PCR, and its TCRdb copy is limited to in-frame clones, with some not included. The V and J calls and the clone size are those of that table, but D and trimming were determined from the DNA. Of around 1.6 million clones in the sample, around 98% were seen once. The germline CDR1 and CDR2 sequences are LGHNA and YSLEER. V was clipped by 0 bases and J by 3 bases, with 9 bases between them. The CDR3 has 14 residues. Division of CD4+ cells produced a CD45RA+ naive subset and a CD45RA-negative memory subset.

V gene TRBV4-3 combines with J gene TRBJ2-7; tentatively, D is TRBD1 (5 bases). Sequences were obtained from naive CD4+ T cells sorted from blood. Subset: CD45RA+ positively selected. The sequence derives from a man in his thirties or forties in good health. The CDR3 nucleotides are TGCGCCAGCAGCCAAGATACAGGCTACTACGAGCAGTACTTC. It specifies CASSQDTGYYEQYF.